These T cell receptor beta chains were read from a single sample in a study of T cell repertoires in cytomegalovirus infection. TCRdb re-called the reads with MiXCR, one entry per CDR3 protein. The sample records about 460,000 distinct CDR3 sequences, approximately 11% being singletons. Sequenced material: PBMCs. The receptors stem from a human donor in good health (CMV status not recorded). Some clones in this sample may be carry-over from other donors' samples. Each CDR3 is given without its conserved first and last residue.

j_call	v_call	cdr3_aa
TRBJ1-5	TRBV20-1	SASDRDISYQPQH
TRBJ2-1	TRBV6-1	ASSVIGVGEQF
TRBJ1-2	TRBV19	ASSIAPGQDGYT
TRBJ1-4	TRBV20-1	SAALLQATNEKLF
TRBJ1-1	TRBV19	ASSTTGGGNTEAF
TRBJ2-5	TRBV11-2	ASSPGASGGRGETQY
TRBJ2-3	TRBV2	ASRGQGDTQY
TRBJ2-2	TRBV28	ASKRDQGTGELF
TRBJ2-1	TRBV18	ASSTLNEQF
TRBJ1-2	TRBV28	ASSSSGNYT
TRBJ2-1	TRBV11-2	ASSLASGGHYNEQF
TRBJ1-2	TRBV6-5	ASGRTGRDYGYT
TRBJ2-6	TRBV5-8	ASSRQGKISGANVLT
TRBJ2-1	TRBV9	ASSRDGGDDNEQF
TRBJ1-2	TRBV6-6	ATRGLLDREKNYGYT
TRBJ2-1	TRBV4-1	ASSQASGGLNEQF
TRBJ2-7	TRBV28	ASSSAGTGTNEQY
TRBJ1-3	TRBV10-3	AISDKGQGGGNTIY
TRBJ1-1	TRBV4-2	ASSQGQGLTEAF
TRBJ2-7	TRBV19	ASSPSEASYEQY
TRBJ1-1	TRBV27	ASCHRGRLYEAF
TRBJ2-7	TRBV5-4	ASRPGQGIYEQY
TRBJ2-7	TRBV7-8	ASSPPTGSYEQY
TRBJ1-5	TRBV27	ASALHSNQPQH
TRBJ2-7	TRBV5-1	ASSLAVGLLYEQY
TRBJ2-3	TRBV20-1	SAPQADTQY
TRBJ2-1	TRBV20-1	SAKGQRASSYNEQF
TRBJ2-7	TRBV5-4	ASSTDREQY
TRBJ1-1	TRBV28	ASSLSQGYTEAF
TRBJ2-5	TRBV20-1	SARDVAGAETQY
TRBJ2-4	TRBV5-1	ASSLAEVSKNIQY
TRBJ2-1	TRBV12-3/TRBV12-4	ASSFSVYNEQF
TRBJ1-2	TRBV23-1	ASSHSGPNYGYT
TRBJ1-6	TRBV2	ATPGGQGGSPLH
TRBJ1-2	TRBV7-8	ASSSPAGGGYT
TRBJ2-3	TRBV20-1	SARSTLAGGPDTQY
TRBJ2-3	TRBV10-3	AITGTSGGLDTQY
TRBJ2-1	TRBV7-4	ASSLNGFPYNEQF
TRBJ2-3	TRBV6-5	ASKLSRTSGTDTQY
TRBJ1-2	TRBV12-3/TRBV12-4	ASSFDRGYGYT
TRBJ1-6	TRBV7-9	ASISTGGDSPLH
TRBJ1-4	TRBV12-3/TRBV12-4	ASSPPGLGEKLF
TRBJ1-1	TRBV27	ASTPNPMNTEAF
TRBJ2-2	TRBV7-6	ASSLNRPGVDTGELF
TRBJ2-5	TRBV7-2	ASSLIPETQY
TRBJ2-7	TRBV5-1	ASSLAKGLAGAQY
TRBJ1-2	TRBV29-1	SAGQGAQNYGYT
TRBJ1-4	TRBV7-2	ASSFETANEKLF
TRBJ1-2	TRBV9	ASSASGGPNYGYT
TRBJ1-1	TRBV29-1	SARIADGMNTEAF
TRBJ1-5	TRBV6-1	ASSETEYSNQPQH
TRBJ1-2	TRBV5-6	ASSLMRQFYGYT
TRBJ1-5	TRBV18	ASSPSDQSQPQH
TRBJ2-5	TRBV20-1	SAGQGAEETQY
TRBJ1-5	TRBV3-1	ASSPAQDQPQH
TRBJ2-5	TRBV20-1	SALSGGNQETQY
TRBJ2-5	TRBV5-1	ASSTRPPAGGRY
TRBJ1-1	TRBV5-5	ASSPIQGGSNTEAF
TRBJ1-1	TRBV6-1	ASSARQGPEAF